One and the same sample provided the 7 T cell receptor beta chains below, sequenced in a study of blood T cell repertoires in COVID-19. Using immunoSEQ multiplex PCR, the repertoire was profiled, and TCRdb retains in-frame clones only, with some absent. The repertoire consists of 210,000 or so clones, with 90% occurring once and the leading ten covering about 0.59%. Sequencing was carried out using peripheral blood. The receptors were sampled from a man in his fifties or sixties with acute or convalescent COVID-19.

The chain carries TRBV28 and TRBJ1-2; TRBD1 matches 7 bases. The CDR3 loop spans 15 amino acids. The germline gives CDR1 MDHEN, CDR2 SYDVKM. V gave up 5 bases and J gave up 7 bases; unmatched junction bases: 13. CDR3 in DNA: TGTGCCAGCAGTGTCAGACAGGGCCAGGCCATTGGCTACACCTTC. Protein sequence: CASSVRQGQAIGYTF.

The chain uses TRBV30 and TRBJ2-3; tentatively, D is TRBD2 (5 bases). CDR1 and CDR2 from the germline V gene are GTSNPN and SVGIG (reference sequence). The ends were cut back, 1 base at V and 3 bases at J, with 8 bases in the middle. This CDR3 is built from 13 residues. The CDR3 here is CAWSARGTDTQYF. The DNA of the CDR3 is TGTGCCTGGAGTGCTCGGGGTACAGATACGCAGTATTTT.

The rearrangement links TRBV6-6 to TRBJ1-5; D possibly corresponds to TRBD1 (5 bases). This CDR3 is 13 amino acids long. Trimming stripped 10 bases from V and 0 bases from J, with 10 bases between. Germline CDR1 MNHNY, CDR2 SVGAGI (reference sequence). CDR3 amino acids: CATTGDSNQPQHF. DNA of the CDR3: TGTGCCACCACGGGGGATAGCAATCAGCCCCAGCATTTT.

The V gene is TRBV27, the J gene TRBJ1-3; the match to TRBD1 covers 8 bases. The CDR3 totals 17 residues. Germline CDR1 is MNHEY and CDR2 is SMNVEV (reference sequence). The V and J ends lost 5 bases and 3 bases, in that order; junction bases with no gene match: 12. The CDR3 region is CASSPGGGQVFGNTIYF. DNA for the CDR3: TGTGCCAGCAGTCCAGGTGGGGGACAGGTCTTTGGAAACACCATATATTTT.

V usage is TRBV7-2 and J usage is TRBJ2-1; no clear D. The germline V gene has CDR1 SGHTA and CDR2 FQGNSA. The CDR3 sequence is 14 residues long. Between the trimmed V and J ends, which lost 5 bases and 0 bases, there was a span of 8 bases. The CDR3 spells CASSARFSYNEQFF. DNA for the CDR3: TGTGCCAGCAGCGCCCGGTTCTCCTACAATGAGCAGTTCTTC.

The chain couples TRBV13 to TRBJ1-3, with unresolved D. Trimming cost V 5 bases and J 7 bases, with 24 bases left between them. This CDR3 is 17 amino acids long. The germline gives CDR1 PRHDT, CDR2 FYEKMQ (reference sequence). CDR3 region: CASSPPEWSGFRNTIYF. CDR3 coding DNA: TGTGCCAGCAGCCCCCCCGAATGGTCCGGGTTTCGGAACACCATATATTTT.

V gene TRBV10-2 combines with J gene TRBJ2-7; no clear D gene. The V and J ends lost 5 bases and 0 bases respectively, with 8 bases between them. The CDR3 covers 13 residues. Germline CDR1 reads WSHSY; CDR2 reads SAAADI. The CDR3 spells CASSSESSYEQYF. The CDR3 coding sequence is TGCGCCAGCAGTTCAGAATCCTCCTACGAGCAGTACTTC.